The clone carrying this T cell receptor (beta chain) was seen once. Antigen unknown. Unique molecular identifiers were used to barcode this TCRbeta library. A single record per CDR3 protein comes from TCRdb applying MiXCR to the PCR reads. The sample yields about 980,000 distinct CDR3 sequences, roughly 29% seen once. Looked up from germline, CDR1 is SGHDN and CDR2 is FVKESK. V was clipped by 4 bases and J by 2 bases; unmatched bases: 11. CDR3 size: 17 residues. The sample comes from a study of T-cell reconstitution after alpha-beta-depleted transplantation in children. General study points: There were reportedly several hundred expanded graft clones from which alpha-beta T cells came about two months after transplant. A year post-transplant, T-cell counts and diversity derived mostly from newly produced T cells.

The rearrangement uses TRBV14 and TRBJ2-1, with 7 positions matching TRBD2. The sample in question was PBMCs, mostly from graft donor cells, obtained 360 days after TCRalphabeta/CD19-depleted stem cell transplant. This clonotype was sampled from a boy under three years old who had a stem cell transplant for SCID, so the T cells may come from the graft donor. CDR3 nucleotides: TGTGCCAGCAGCCGCCAACCGGGGAGGGGCCCCTACAATGAGCAGTTCTTC. Protein: CASSRQPGRGPYNEQFF.